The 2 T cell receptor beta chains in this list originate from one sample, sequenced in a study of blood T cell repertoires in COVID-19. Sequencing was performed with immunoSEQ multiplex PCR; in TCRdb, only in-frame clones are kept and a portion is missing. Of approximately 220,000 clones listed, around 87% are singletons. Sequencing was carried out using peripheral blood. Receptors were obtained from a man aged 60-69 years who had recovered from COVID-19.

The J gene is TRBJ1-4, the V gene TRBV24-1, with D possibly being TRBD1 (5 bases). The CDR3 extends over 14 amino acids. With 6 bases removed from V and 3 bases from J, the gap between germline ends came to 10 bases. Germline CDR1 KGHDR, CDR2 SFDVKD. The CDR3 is CATSPGLSNEKLFF. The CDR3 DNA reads TGTGCCACCAGTCCAGGGCTGTCTAATGAAAAACTGTTTTTT.

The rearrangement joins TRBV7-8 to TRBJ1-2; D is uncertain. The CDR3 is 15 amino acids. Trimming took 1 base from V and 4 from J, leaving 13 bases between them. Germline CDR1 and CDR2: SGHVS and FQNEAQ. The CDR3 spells CASSLGAGTVYGYTF. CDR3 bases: TGTGCCAGCAGCTTAGGCGCAGGTACGGTCTATGGCTACACCTTC. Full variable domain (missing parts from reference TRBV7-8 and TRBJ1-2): GAGVSQSPRYKVAKRGQDVALRCDPISGHVSLFWYQQALGQGPEFLTYFQNEAQLDKSGLPSDRFFAERPEGSVSTLKIQRTQQEDSAVYLCASSLGAGTVYGYTFGSGTRLTVV.